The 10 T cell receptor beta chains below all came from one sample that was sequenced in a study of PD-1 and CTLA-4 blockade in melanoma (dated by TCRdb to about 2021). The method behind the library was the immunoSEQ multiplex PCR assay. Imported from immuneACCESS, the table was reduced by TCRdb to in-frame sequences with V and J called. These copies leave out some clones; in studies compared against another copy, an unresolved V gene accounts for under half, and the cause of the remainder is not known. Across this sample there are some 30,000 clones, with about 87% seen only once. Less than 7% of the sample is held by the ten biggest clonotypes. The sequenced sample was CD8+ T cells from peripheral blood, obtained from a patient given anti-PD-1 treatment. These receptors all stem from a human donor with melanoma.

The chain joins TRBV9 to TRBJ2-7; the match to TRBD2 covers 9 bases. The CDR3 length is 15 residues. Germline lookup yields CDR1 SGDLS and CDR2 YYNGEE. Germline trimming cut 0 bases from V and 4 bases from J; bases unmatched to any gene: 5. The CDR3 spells CASSVGGGGAYEQYF. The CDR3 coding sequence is TGTGCCAGCAGCGTAGGAGGCGGGGGGGCTTACGAGCAGTACTTC. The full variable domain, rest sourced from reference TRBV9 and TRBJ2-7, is DSGVTQTPKHLITATGQRVTLRCSPRSGDLSVYWYQQSLDQGLQFLIQYYNGEERAKGNILERFSAQQFPDLHSELNLSSLELGDSALYFCASSVGGGGAYEQYFGPGTRLTVT.

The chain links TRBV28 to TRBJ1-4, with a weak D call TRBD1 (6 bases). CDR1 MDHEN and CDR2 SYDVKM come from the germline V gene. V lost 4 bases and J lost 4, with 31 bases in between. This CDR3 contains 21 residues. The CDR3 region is CASSSPPLTGNSHYGNEKLFF. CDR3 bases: TGTGCCAGCAGTTCACCCCCCCTCACAGGGAACAGTCATTACGGTAATGAAAAACTGTTTTTT.

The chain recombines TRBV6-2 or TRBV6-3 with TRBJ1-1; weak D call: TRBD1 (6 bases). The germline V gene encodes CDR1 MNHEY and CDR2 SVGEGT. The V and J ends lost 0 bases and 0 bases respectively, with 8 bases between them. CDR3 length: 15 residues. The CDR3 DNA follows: TGTGCCAGCAGTTACTCGGACAGTATGAACACTGAAGCTTTCTTT. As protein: CASSYSDSMNTEAFF.

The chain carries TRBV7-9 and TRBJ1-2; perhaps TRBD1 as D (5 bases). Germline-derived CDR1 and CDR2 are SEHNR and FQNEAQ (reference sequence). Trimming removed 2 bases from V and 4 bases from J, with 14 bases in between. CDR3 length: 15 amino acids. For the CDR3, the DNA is TGTGCCAGCAGCTTATTGAATAGGGGACTCTATGGCTACACCTTC. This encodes CASSLLNRGLYGYTF. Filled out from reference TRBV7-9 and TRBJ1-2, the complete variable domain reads DTGVSQNPRHKITKRGQNVTFRCDPISEHNRLYWYRQTLGQGPEFLTYFQNEAQLEKSRLLSDRFSAERPKGSFSTLEIQRTEQGDSAMYLCASSLLNRGLYGYTFGSGTRLTVV.

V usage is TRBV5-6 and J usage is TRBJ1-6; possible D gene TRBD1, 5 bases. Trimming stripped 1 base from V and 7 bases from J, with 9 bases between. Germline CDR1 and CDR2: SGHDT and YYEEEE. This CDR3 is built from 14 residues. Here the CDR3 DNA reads TGTGCCAGCAGCTTGCAGGGAGGGAATTCACCCCTCCACTTT. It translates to CASSLQGGNSPLHF.

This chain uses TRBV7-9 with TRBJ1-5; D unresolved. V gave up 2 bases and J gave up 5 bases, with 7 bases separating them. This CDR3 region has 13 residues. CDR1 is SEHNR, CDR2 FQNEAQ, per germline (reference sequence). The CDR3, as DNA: TGTGCCAGCAGCTTAAGGCAGGATCAGCCCCAGCATTTT. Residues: CASSLRQDQPQHF.

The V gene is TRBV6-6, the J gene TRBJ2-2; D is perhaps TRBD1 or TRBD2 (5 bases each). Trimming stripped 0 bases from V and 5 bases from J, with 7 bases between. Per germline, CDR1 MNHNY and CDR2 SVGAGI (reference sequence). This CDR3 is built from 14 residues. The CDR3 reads CASSYSEGTGELFF. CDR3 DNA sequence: TGTGCCAGCAGTTACTCCGAGGGGACCGGGGAGCTGTTTTTT.

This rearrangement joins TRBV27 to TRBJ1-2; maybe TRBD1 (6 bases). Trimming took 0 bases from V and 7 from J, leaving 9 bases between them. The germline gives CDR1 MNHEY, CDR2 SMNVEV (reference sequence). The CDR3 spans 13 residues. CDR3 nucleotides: TGTGCCAGCAGTTTATCCCAGGGGAGTGGCTACACCTTC. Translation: CASSLSQGSGYTF.

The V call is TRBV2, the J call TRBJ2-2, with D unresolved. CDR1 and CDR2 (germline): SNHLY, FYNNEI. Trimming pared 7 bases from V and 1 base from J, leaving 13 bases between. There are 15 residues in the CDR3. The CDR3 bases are TGTGCCAGCATGACGGGCAGAGTGAACACCGGGGAGCTGTTTTTT. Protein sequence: CASMTGRVNTGELFF.

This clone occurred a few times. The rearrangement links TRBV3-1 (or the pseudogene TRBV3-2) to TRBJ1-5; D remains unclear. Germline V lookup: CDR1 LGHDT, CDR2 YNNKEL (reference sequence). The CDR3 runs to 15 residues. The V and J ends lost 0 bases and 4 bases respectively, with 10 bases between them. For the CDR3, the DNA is TGTGCCAGCAGCCAAGATTTCACCCATAATCAGCCCCAGCATTTT. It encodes CASSQDFTHNQPQHF.